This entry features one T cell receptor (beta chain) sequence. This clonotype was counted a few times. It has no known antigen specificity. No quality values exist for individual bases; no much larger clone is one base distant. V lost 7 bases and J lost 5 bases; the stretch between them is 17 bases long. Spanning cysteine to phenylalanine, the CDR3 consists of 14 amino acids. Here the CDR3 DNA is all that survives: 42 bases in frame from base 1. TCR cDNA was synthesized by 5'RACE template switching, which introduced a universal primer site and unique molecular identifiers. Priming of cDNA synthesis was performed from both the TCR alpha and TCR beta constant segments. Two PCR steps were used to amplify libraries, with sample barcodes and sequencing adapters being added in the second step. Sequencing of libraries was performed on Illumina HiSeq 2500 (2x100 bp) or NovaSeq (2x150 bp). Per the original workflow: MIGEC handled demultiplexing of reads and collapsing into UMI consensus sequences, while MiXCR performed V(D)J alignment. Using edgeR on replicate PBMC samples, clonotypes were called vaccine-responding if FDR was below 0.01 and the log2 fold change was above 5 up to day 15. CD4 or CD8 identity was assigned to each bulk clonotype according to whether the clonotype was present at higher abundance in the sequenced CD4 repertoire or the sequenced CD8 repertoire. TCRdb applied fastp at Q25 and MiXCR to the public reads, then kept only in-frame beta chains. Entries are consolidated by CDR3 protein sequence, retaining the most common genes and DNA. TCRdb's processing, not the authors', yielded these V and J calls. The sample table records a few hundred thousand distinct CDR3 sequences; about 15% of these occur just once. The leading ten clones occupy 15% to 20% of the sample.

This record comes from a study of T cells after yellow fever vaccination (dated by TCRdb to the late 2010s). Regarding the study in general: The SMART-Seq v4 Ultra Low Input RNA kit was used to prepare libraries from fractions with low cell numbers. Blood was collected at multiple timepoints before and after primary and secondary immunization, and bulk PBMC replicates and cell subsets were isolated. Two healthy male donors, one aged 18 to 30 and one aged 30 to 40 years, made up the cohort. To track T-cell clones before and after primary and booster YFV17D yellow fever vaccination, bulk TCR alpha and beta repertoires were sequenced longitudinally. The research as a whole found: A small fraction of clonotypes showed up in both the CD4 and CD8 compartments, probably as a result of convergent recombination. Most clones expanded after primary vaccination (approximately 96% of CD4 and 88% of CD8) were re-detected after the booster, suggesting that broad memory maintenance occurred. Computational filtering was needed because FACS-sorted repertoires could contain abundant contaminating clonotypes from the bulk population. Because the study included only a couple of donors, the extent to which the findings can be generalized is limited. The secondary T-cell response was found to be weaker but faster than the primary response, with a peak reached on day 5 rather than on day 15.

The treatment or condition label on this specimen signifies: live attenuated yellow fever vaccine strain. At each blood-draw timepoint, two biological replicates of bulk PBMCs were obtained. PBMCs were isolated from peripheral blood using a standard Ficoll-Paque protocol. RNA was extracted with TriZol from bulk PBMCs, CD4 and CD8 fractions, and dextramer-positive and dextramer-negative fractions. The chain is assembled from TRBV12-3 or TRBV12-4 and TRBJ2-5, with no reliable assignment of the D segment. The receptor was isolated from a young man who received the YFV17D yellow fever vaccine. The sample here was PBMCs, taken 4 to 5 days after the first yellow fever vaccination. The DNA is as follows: TGTGCCAGCACCACCTTTGGGATCGAGGAGACCCAGTACTTC. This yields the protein CASTTFGIEETQYF.